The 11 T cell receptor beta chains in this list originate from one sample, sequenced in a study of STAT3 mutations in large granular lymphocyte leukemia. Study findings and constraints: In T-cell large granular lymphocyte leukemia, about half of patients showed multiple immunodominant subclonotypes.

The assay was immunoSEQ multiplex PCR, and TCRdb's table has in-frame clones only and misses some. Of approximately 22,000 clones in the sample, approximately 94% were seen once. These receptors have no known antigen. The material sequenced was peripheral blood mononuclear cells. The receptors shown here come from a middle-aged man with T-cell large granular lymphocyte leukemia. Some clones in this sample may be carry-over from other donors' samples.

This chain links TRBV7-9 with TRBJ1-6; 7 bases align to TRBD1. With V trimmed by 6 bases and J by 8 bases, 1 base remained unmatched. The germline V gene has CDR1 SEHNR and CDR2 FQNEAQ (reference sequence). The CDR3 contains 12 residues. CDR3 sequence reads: CASSTGDSPLHF. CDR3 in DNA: TGTGCCAGCAGTACAGGGGATTCACCCCTCCACTTT.

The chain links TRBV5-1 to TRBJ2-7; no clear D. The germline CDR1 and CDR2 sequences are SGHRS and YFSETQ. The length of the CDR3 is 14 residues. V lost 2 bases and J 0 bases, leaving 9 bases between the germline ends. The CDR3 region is CASSFEHSSYEQYF. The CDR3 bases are TGCGCCAGCAGCTTCGAACATAGCTCCTACGAGCAGTACTTC.

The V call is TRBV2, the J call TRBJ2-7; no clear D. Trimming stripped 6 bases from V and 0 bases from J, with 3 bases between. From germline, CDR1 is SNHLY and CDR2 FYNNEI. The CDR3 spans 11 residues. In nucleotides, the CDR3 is TGTGCCAGCAGCGCCTCCTACGAGCAGTACTTC. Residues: CASSASYEQYF.

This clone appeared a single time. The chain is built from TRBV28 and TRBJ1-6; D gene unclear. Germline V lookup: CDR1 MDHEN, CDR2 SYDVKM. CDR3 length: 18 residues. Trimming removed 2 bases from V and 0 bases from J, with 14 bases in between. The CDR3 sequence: CASSLPASTSSYNSPLHF. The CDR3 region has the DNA TGTGCCAGCAGTTTACCGGCCAGTACGAGCTCCTATAATTCACCCCTCCACTTT.

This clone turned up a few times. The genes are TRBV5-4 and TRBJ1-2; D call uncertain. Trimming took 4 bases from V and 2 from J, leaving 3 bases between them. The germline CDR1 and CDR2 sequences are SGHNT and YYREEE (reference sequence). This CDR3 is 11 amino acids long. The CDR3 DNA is TGTGCCAGCAGCCTCAACTATGGCTACACCTTC. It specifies CASSLNYGYTF. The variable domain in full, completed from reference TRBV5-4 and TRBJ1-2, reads ETGVTQSPTHLIKTRGQQVTLRCSSQSGHNTVSWYQQALGQGPQFIFQYYREEENGRGNFPPRFSGLQFPNYSSELNVNALELDDSALYLCASSLNYGYTFGSGTRLTVV.

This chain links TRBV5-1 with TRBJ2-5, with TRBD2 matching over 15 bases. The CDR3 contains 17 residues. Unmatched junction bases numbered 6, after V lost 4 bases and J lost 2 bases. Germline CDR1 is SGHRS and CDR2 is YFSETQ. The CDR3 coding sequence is TGCGCCAGCAGCCTCCACGGGACTAGCGGGGGGCAAGAGACCCAGTACTTC. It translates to CASSLHGTSGGQETQYF. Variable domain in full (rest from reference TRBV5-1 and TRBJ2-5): KAGVTQTPRYLIKTRGQQVTLSCSPISGHRSVSWYQQTPGQGLQFLFEYFSETQRNKGNFPGRFSGRQFSNSRSEMNVSTLELGDSALYLCASSLHGTSGGQETQYFGPGTRLLVL.

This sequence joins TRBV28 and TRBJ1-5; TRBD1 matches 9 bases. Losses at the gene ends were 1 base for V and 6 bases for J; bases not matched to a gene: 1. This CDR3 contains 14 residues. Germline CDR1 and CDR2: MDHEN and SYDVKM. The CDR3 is CASSLLTGGQPQHF. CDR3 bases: TGTGCCAGCAGTTTATTGACAGGGGGTCAGCCCCAGCATTTT.

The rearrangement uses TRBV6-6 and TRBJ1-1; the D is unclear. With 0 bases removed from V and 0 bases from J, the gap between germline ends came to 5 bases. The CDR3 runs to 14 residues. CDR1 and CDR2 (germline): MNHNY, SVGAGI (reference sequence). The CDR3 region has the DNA TGTGCCAGCAGTTACTCGAGGGTGAACACTGAAGCTTTCTTT. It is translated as CASSYSRVNTEAFF.

The DNA for the CDR3 is TGTGCCAGCAGACCCGGGACAGGGTCCTACGAGCAGTACTTC. As protein: CASRPGTGSYEQYF. J is TRBJ2-7 and V is TRBV7-2; 9 bases are a match to TRBD1. Per germline, CDR1 SGHTA and CDR2 FQGNSA. Trimming cost V 6 bases and J 1 base; bases outside gene matches: 4. The CDR3 totals 14 residues.

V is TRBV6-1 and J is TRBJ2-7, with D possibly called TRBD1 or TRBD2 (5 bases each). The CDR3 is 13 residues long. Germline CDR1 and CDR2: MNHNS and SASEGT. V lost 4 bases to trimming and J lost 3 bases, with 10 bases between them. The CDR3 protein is CASSGGPGYEQYF. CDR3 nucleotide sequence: TGTGCCAGCAGTGGGGGACCCGGCTACGAGCAGTACTTC.

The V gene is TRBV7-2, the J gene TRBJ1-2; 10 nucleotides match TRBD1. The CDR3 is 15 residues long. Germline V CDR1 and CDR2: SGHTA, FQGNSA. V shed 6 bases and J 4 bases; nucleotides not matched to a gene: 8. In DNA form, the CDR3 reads TGTGCCAGCAGGACCGGGACAGGGGTCGGCTATGGCTACACCTTC. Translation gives CASRTGTGVGYGYTF. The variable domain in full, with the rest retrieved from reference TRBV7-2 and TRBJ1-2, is GAGVSQSPSNKVTEKGKDVELRCDPISGHTALYWYRQSLGQGLEFLIYFQGNSAPDKSGLPSDRFSAERTGGSVSTLTIQRTQQEDSAVYLCASRTGTGVGYGYTFGSGTRLTVV.